One TCR beta chain is described in this entry. The antigen is not known. The investigators collected lesional scalp punch biopsies and peripheral blood from alopecia areata patients. PBMCs served as the source from which CD4+ and CD8+ T cells were sorted. The data are from a study of CD8+ T cells in alopecia areata. Study background: In an open-label trial, patients got 5 to 10 mg tofacitinib twice daily.

RNA extraction and reverse transcription yielded cDNA as sequencing template. Measured with immunoSEQ multiplex PCR; TCRdb has only the in-frame clones, and not every one. The table has over 100,000 clones, 45% to 50% seen once. Study-wide results and limits: Whereas mice showed it more clearly, TCR sharing across patients was murkier, possibly because of HLA.

Germline trimming cut 6 bases from V and 6 bases from J; bases unmatched to any gene: 13. Germline-derived CDR1 and CDR2 are MNHNS and SASEGT. CDR3 length: 15 residues. The clonotype originates from a human donor with alopecia areata. This rearrangement joins TRBV6-1 to TRBJ1-2; 7 bases are shared with TRBD1. The sample in question was CD8+ T cells sorted from blood, obtained at week 0. CDR3 region: CASSGQAWSHNGYTF. The CDR3 DNA follows: TGTGCCAGCAGCGGACAGGCTTGGTCCCATAATGGCTACACCTTC.